This T cell receptor (beta chain) came from a study of T-cell memory formation after mild COVID-19. In the study overall: Across donors, TCR clusters were largely donor specific.

TCRalpha and TCRbeta libraries used 5'RACE with constant-segment primers and UMIs. MiXCR, run by TCRdb on the 5' RACE reads, gives a single entry per CDR3 protein. The sample lists 300,000 to 400,000 distinct CDR3 sequences; roughly 13% were seen once. This clonotype has more than one count but fewer than ten. Antigen: not known. Study-wide points: Balance between CD4 and CD8 was seen in clones contracting day 15 to 85, and a CD4+ lean was seen in later expanders. Largely, contracting CD4+ clones fell within CM and EM, and contracting CD8+ clones within EMRA.

V shed 4 bases, J shed 3 bases, and the junction held 9 bases outside the gene matches. CDR3 length equals 15 residues. Germline loops: CDR1 SGHRS, CDR2 YFSETQ. Sequencing input: PBMCs or a T cell subset sorted from them (not recorded which). The source is a man aged 18-30 years who had mild COVID-19 (a few samples of this study predate the infection). Cell type and time point are not known. The chain is built from TRBV5-1 and TRBJ1-2, with 7 bases fitting TRBD1. The CDR3 DNA is TGCGCCAGCAGCACCACCGGGGGACAGCACTATGGCTACACCTTC. It specifies CASSTTGGQHYGYTF.